The next 24 T cell receptor beta chains were all read from a single sample in a study of T-cell memory formation after mild COVID-19. TCRdb re-called the 5' RACE reads through MiXCR, storing one row per CDR3 protein. The table records over 350,000 distinct CDR3 sequences, more than 20% of them present only once. Specimen: PBMCs or a T cell subset sorted from them (not recorded which). The receptors were gathered from an adult woman who had mild COVID-19 (a few samples of this study predate the infection). Cell type and time point are not known.

Here the CDR3 reads CASSYSKENEQFF. Here the CDR3 DNA reads TGTGCCAGCAGTTACTCAAAGGAGAATGAGCAGTTCTTC. This rearrangement joins TRBV6-5 to TRBJ2-1; D not certain. V was trimmed by 0 bases and J by 7 bases, leaving 7 bases between them. Germline V gene lookup returns CDR1 MNHEY and CDR2 SVGAGI. CDR3 length equals 13 residues.

The chain recombines TRBV4-1 with TRBJ2-1; 8 positions agree with TRBD1. The CDR3 is made up of 16 amino acids. The V gene's germline CDR1 is MGHRA and CDR2 YSYEKL. The V segment lost 4 bases and the J segment 3 bases; nucleotides outside the gene matches: 8. CDR3 sequence reads: CASSLGTGEHYNEQFF. The CDR3 nucleotides read TGCGCCAGCAGCCTTGGGACAGGCGAGCACTACAATGAGCAGTTCTTC.

This chain joins TRBV3-1 and TRBJ1-4, with D hard to call. Trimming left V 3 bases short and J 8 bases short, with 10 bases between. Germline-derived CDR1 and CDR2 are LGHDT and YNNKEL (reference sequence). This CDR3 has 13 amino acids. This CDR3 reads CASSQAIGEKLFF. In DNA form, the CDR3 reads TGTGCCAGCAGCCAGGCCATAGGAGAAAAACTGTTTTTT.

This clonotype has a handful of counts. The rearrangement joins TRBV18 to TRBJ2-7, with 7 bases matching TRBD2. The germline gives CDR1 KGHSH, CDR2 LQKENI. This CDR3 contains 15 residues. The V segment lost 0 bases and the J segment 7 bases; nucleotides outside the gene matches: 9. In DNA, the CDR3 is TGTGCCAGCTCACCACCGGTCGGGAGGTCTGGGGAGCAGTACTTC. Translated: CASSPPVGRSGEQYF.

This chain uses TRBV24-1 with TRBJ1-2, with TRBD1 matching 7 bases. Germline values: CDR1 KGHDR, CDR2 SFDVKD. The CDR3 contains 13 residues. Unmatched junction bases numbered 7, after V lost 7 bases and J lost 6 bases. The CDR3 protein is CATSRGQADGYTF. In nucleotides, the CDR3 is TGTGCCACCAGCCGCGGACAGGCAGATGGCTACACCTTC.

This clonotype was detected many times. The CDR3 DNA reads as TGTGCCAGCAGTTCGGGCCTTGAGGAGACCCAGTACTTC. Its protein is CASSSGLEETQYF. The gene calls are TRBV27 and TRBJ2-5; D gene ambiguous. V lost 4 bases and J lost 5, with 11 bases in between. CDR1 is MNHEY, CDR2 SMNVEV, per germline (reference sequence). The CDR3 covers 13 residues.

This clonotype was seen a handful of times. J is TRBJ1-4 and V is TRBV5-1, with 8 bases aligning to TRBD1. CDR3 size: 15 residues. The V gene's germline CDR1 is SGHRS and CDR2 YFSETQ. V was clipped by 5 bases and J by 2 bases; unmatched bases: 5. This chain's CDR3 is CASRATGGTNEKLFF. DNA of the CDR3: TGCGCCAGCAGAGCCACAGGGGGGACTAATGAAAAACTGTTTTTT.

The chain joins TRBV7-8 to TRBJ2-4; D might be TRBD1 or TRBD2, each matching 6 bases. The V gene's germline CDR1 is SGHVS and CDR2 FQNEAQ. The CDR3 contains 16 residues. Trimming stripped 4 bases from V and 5 bases from J, with 18 bases between. CDR3 protein: CASSSRGQPSQNIQYF. CDR3 nucleotide sequence: TGTGCCAGCAGCTCCCGGGGGCAGCCTAGCCAAAACATTCAGTACTTC.

Notes on this clonotype: Sequence at one end of the junction differs from germline and may be a read error. The rearrangement links TRBV5-1 to TRBJ2-1, with 9 bases lining up with TRBD2. From germline, CDR1 is SGHRS and CDR2 YFSETQ. The CDR3 is 16 residues long. CDR3 loop: CASSLSAGGTYNERFF. CDR3 coding DNA: TGCGCCAGCAGCTTGTCAGCGGGGGGCACCTACAATGAGCGGTTCTTC. The variable domain in full, with the rest retrieved from reference TRBV5-1 and TRBJ2-1, is KAGVTQTPRYLIKTRGQQVTLSCSPISGHRSVSWYQQTPGQGLQFLFEYFSETQRNKGNFPGRFSGRQFSNSRSEMNVSTLELGDSALYLCASSLSAGGTYNERFFGPGTRLTVL.

The chain carries TRBV18 and TRBJ1-1; D gene ambiguous. The CDR3 loop spans 14 amino acids. Per germline, CDR1 KGHSH and CDR2 LQKENI. The V end was cut by 2 bases, the J end by 1 base, with 8 bases between. The CDR3 sequence is CASSPSAANTEAFF. CDR3 in DNA: TGTGCCAGCTCACCATCAGCGGCGAACACTGAAGCTTTCTTT. Drawing the rest from reference TRBV18 and TRBJ1-1, the complete variable domain is NAGVMQNPRHLVRRRGQEARLRCSPMKGHSHVYWYRQLPEEGLKFMVYLQKENIIDESGMPKERFSAEFPKEGPSILRIQQVVRGDSAAYFCASSPSAANTEAFFGQGTRLTVV.

The V gene is TRBV7-8, the J gene TRBJ2-2, with 8 bases aligning to TRBD2. The CDR3 is made up of 19 amino acids. V shed 1 base and J 7 bases; nucleotides not matched to a gene: 17. Germline CDR1 SGHVS, CDR2 FQNEAQ. The CDR3 coding sequence is TGTGCCAGCAGCTTAGAATTGGCGGGGGGACCAACCGTTGTCGGGGAGCTGTTTTTT. It is translated as CASSLELAGGPTVVGELFF.

This sequence joins TRBV28 and TRBJ2-7; 12 bases are a match to TRBD2. The CDR3 has 17 amino acids. V shed 4 bases, J shed 2 bases, and the junction held 9 bases outside the gene matches. Germline V CDR1 and CDR2: MDHEN, SYDVKM. The CDR3 region is CASSSPLAGGLPYEQYF. The CDR3 nucleotides are TGTGCCAGCAGTTCCCCTCTAGCGGGGGGGCTCCCCTACGAGCAGTACTTC.

The chain recombines TRBV6-5 with TRBJ1-2; possible D gene TRBD1, 5 bases. Per germline, CDR1 MNHEY and CDR2 SVGAGI. The CDR3 has 13 residues. Between the trimmed V and J ends, which lost 7 bases and 2 bases, there was a span of 11 bases. CDR3 loop: CASTSGGNYGYTF. In nucleotides, the CDR3 is TGTGCCAGCACCTCGGGGGGGAACTATGGCTACACCTTC.

The J gene is TRBJ2-3, the V gene TRBV7-9; possibly TRBD1 for D (6 bases). The CDR3 totals 15 residues. With 0 bases removed from V and 8 bases from J, the gap between germline ends came to 15 bases. The germline gives CDR1 SEHNR, CDR2 FQNEAQ (reference sequence). Here the CDR3 reads CASSLAGRSGVTQYF. The CDR3 DNA follows: TGTGCCAGCAGCTTAGCGGGCAGGTCAGGGGTTACGCAGTATTTT.

This clonotype was seen a handful of times. The chain combines TRBV5-5 with TRBJ1-5, with D perhaps TRBD1 (6 bases). The ends were cut back, 0 bases at V and 5 bases at J, with 15 bases in the middle. From germline, CDR1 is SGHKS and CDR2 YYEKEE (reference sequence). This CDR3 contains 16 residues. The CDR3 here is CASSLEKGGGDQPQHF. DNA of the CDR3: TGTGCCAGCAGCTTGGAGAAAGGGGGTGGTGATCAGCCCCAGCATTTT.

This chain links TRBV30 with TRBJ2-2; D unclear. Germline V gene sequence: CDR1 GTSNPN, CDR2 SVGIG (reference sequence). The CDR3 totals 11 residues. The V end was cut by 3 bases, the J end by 8 bases, with 7 bases between. The DNA of the CDR3 is TGTGCCTGGAGCCCCCCGGGGGAGCTGTTTTTT. Translating it yields CAWSPPGELFF.

This clonotype turned up a few times. This chain uses TRBV30 with TRBJ2-5; D may be TRBD2 (6 bases). Germline assignment: CDR1 GTSNPN and CDR2 SVGIG (reference sequence). The CDR3 contains 11 residues. Between the trimmed V and J ends, which lost 8 bases and 7 bases, there was a span of 14 bases. DNA for the CDR3: TGTGCCAGTGGACTAACCGGGACCCAGTACTTC. Its translation: CASGLTGTQYF.

The chain has TRBV3-1 and TRBJ1-6; perhaps TRBD1 as D (5 bases). This CDR3 has 15 residues. CDR1 is LGHDT and CDR2 is YNNKEL in the germline V gene (reference sequence). V was shortened by 4 bases and J by 10 bases, with 17 bases between the two germline ends. This chain's CDR3 is CASSPSGGTGSPLHF. The CDR3 nucleotides read TGTGCCAGCAGCCCCAGCGGGGGGACCGGATCACCCCTCCACTTT. The variable domain in full, completed from reference TRBV3-1 and TRBJ1-6, reads DTAVSQTPKYLVTQMGNDKSIKCEQNLGHDTMYWYKQDSKKFLKIMFSYNNKELIINETVPNRFSPKSPDKAHLNLHINSLELGDSAVYFCASSPSGGTGSPLHFGNGTRLTVT.

This chain links TRBV9 with TRBJ1-4; D remains ambiguous. The V end lost 0 bases, the J end lost 6 bases, and 15 bases lay between the germline ends. The CDR3 sequence is 16 residues long. Germline assignment: CDR1 SGDLS and CDR2 YYNGEE. CDR3 sequence reads: CASSVGHPLADEKLFF. CDR3 bases: TGTGCCAGCAGCGTAGGTCACCCTCTCGCGGATGAAAAACTGTTTTTT.

This clonotype occurred a few times. V gene TRBV6-5 combines with J gene TRBJ1-1; TRBD1 might be the D (5 bases). Trimming pared 0 bases from V and 4 bases from J, leaving 15 bases between. The CDR3 extends over 16 amino acids. Germline values: CDR1 MNHEY, CDR2 SVGAGI. The CDR3 is CASSYSLSGGSTEAFF. For the CDR3, the DNA is TGTGCCAGCAGTTACTCCCTGTCCGGGGGGAGCACTGAAGCTTTCTTT.

CDR3 nucleotide sequence: TGTGCCAGCAGTGGGGCTAGCGGGATTTTCCTAGGCGATGAGCAGTTCTTC. Residues: CASSGASGIFLGDEQFF. The chain joins TRBV12-3 or TRBV12-4 to TRBJ2-1, with 9 nucleotides matching TRBD2. The CDR3 loop spans 17 amino acids. V dropped 5 bases and J dropped 8; count of bases not matched to a gene: 16.

The table lists this clonotype with many counts. V gene TRBV4-2 combines with J gene TRBJ2-3, with 7 bases aligning to TRBD2. The V gene end was trimmed by 0 bases and the J gene end by 11 bases; junction bases not matched to a gene: 8. The CDR3 contains 14 residues. Germline V gives CDR1 LGHNA, CDR2 YNFKEQ. The chain's CDR3 is CASSQDREVPGQYF. The DNA for the CDR3 is TGTGCCAGCAGCCAAGACCGGGAGGTGCCCGGGCAGTATTTT.

This clonotype has just a few counts. Here the CDR3 reads CSASPWDRGLNTEAFF. CDR3 DNA sequence: TGCAGTGCGAGTCCATGGGACAGGGGCCTGAACACTGAAGCTTTCTTT. The V and J genes are TRBV20-1 and TRBJ1-1; TRBD1 aligns across 10 bases. CDR1 DFQATT and CDR2 SNEGSKA come from the germline V gene (reference sequence). The CDR3 length is 16 residues. V lost 6 bases and J lost 0; bases outside the gene matches: 10.

The CDR3 spells CASTRWEGEQYF. The CDR3 bases are TGTGCCAGCACCCGTTGGGAGGGCGAGCAGTACTTC. The chain employs TRBV7-9 and TRBJ2-7; TRBD2 matches 7 bases. V lost 7 bases, J lost 6 bases, and 6 bases stayed unmatched. The length of the CDR3 is 12 residues. Germline values: CDR1 SEHNR, CDR2 FQNEAQ (reference sequence). Drawing the rest from reference TRBV7-9 and TRBJ2-7, the complete variable domain is DTGVSQNPRHKITKRGQNVTFRCDPISEHNRLYWYRQTLGQGPEFLTYFQNEAQLEKSRLLSDRFSAERPKGSFSTLEIQRTEQGDSAMYLCASTRWEGEQYFGPGTRLTVT.